Listed here is a single T cell receptor beta chain. TCR beta libraries were made by UMI-labeled 5' RACE. TCRdb re-called the 5' RACE reads and catalogs CDR3 proteins one per entry, DNA excluded. In total, the table holds 15,000 to 20,000 distinct CDR3 sequences. Germline V lookup: CDR1 LGHNA, CDR2 YSLEER. The CDR3 is 17 amino acids. The data originate from a study of human CD8 memory T cell subsets. The chain employs TRBV4-3 and TRBJ2-2; TCRdb selects TRBD2, and the lack of DNA leaves this call unchecked. This clonotype was obtained from a human donor in good health. The sample comprised CD8+ stem-like memory T cells (TSCM and TCM) sorted from PBMCs. Subset meaning: stem-like memory CD8 T cells (TSTEM), CCR7+ PD-1- TIGIT-. The chain's CDR3 is CASSPVLAGVDTGELFF.